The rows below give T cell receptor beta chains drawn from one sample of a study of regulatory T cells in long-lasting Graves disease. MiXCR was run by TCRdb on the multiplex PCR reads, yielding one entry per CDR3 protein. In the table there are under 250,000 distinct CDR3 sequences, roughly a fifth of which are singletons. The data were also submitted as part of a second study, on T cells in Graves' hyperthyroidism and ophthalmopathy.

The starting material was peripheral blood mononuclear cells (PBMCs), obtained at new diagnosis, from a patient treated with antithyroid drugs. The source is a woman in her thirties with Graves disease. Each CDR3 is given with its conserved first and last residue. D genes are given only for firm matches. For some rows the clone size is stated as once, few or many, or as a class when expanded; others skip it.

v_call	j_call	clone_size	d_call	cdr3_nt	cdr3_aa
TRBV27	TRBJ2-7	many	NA	TGTGCCAGCAGTTTTTCGGAGGGCTCCTACGAGCAGTACTTC	CASSFSEGSYEQYF
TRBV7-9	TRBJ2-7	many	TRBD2	TGTGCCAGCAGGCGGGGAGGCGGGGGGCCCTACGAGCAGTACTTC	CASRRGGGGPYEQYF
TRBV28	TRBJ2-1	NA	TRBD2	TGTGCCAGCAGTTTCCCCCGCCGGGAGGCACACAATGAGCAGTTCTTC	CASSFPRREAHNEQFF
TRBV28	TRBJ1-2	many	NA	TGTGCCAGCAGTTTAGGGGACATCTATGGCTACACCTTC	CASSLGDIYGYTF
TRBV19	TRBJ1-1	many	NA	TGTGCCAGTAGTATAGCCGGGTACGGTACTGAAGCTTTCTTT	CASSIAGYGTEAFF
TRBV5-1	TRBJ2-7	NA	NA	TGCGTCAGCAGCTTGGACAGCCCCTACGAGCAGTACTTC	CVSSLDSPYEQYF
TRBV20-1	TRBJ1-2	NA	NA	TGCAGTGCTAGAGATTTTCTTTGTGGCTACACCTTC	CSARDFLCGYTF
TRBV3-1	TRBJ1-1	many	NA	TGTGCCAGCAGGTTGACAGAGAACACTGAAGCTTTCTTT	CASRLTENTEAFF
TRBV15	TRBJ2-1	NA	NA	TGTGCCACCAGCAGAGTAGGGGATGGGGAGTCCTCCTACAATGAGCAGTTCTTC	CATSRVGDGESSYNEQFF
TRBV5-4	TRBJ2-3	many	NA	TGTGCCAGCAGCTTGGGAGACAGGCTTAGCACAGATACGCAGTATTTT	CASSLGDRLSTDTQYF
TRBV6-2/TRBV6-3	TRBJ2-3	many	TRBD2	TGTGCCAGCAGTGGACTAGCGGGAGGGCCAGATACGCAGTATTTT	CASSGLAGGPDTQYF
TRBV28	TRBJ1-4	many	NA	TGTGCCAGCAGTTTACCTACGGGATGGAATGAAAAACTGTTTTTT	CASSLPTGWNEKLFF
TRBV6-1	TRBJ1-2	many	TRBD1	TGTGCCAGCACGGGGACGGGGCAGGGGGCCTTTAACTATGGCTACACCTTC	CASTGTGQGAFNYGYTF
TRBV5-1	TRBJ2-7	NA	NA	TGCGCCAGTTTTTTAGCCTGGGGGGGCTCGATATCCTACGAGCAGTACTTC	CASFLAWGGSISYEQYF
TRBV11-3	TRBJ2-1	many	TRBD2	TGTGCCAGCAGCCCTCGGGGTAGCGGGAGTAATTATGAGCAGTTCTTC	CASSPRGSGSNYEQFF
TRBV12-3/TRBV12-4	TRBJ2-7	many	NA	TGTGCCAGCAGTTTATCAGGTCCTGCCTACGAGCAGTACTTC	CASSLSGPAYEQYF